Presented here are 15 T cell receptor beta chains from one specimen sequenced in a study of patients and donors after allogeneic stem cell transplantation. Using its own MiXCR run on the RT-PCR reads, TCRdb lists one record per CDR3 protein. The sample lists about a million distinct CDR3 sequences; over 15% were seen once. The specimen sequenced was blood, either unsorted or a sorted T cell fraction (not recorded which). Receptors originate from a human donor who was either an allogeneic HSCT recipient or a stem cell or donor lymphocyte infusion donor (not recorded which). It is not recorded whose cells these are; they may come from a transplant donor.

This clonotype was seen more than once but under ten times. The gene calls are TRBV5-1 and TRBJ2-3, with no clear D. The V gene's germline CDR1 is SGHRS and CDR2 YFSETQ. CDR3 length: 15 residues. Trimming stripped 3 bases from V and 4 bases from J, with 15 bases between. The CDR3 sequence is CASSYAPSPSDTQYF. The CDR3 nucleotides read TGCGCCAGCAGCTATGCTCCCTCTCCGTCAGATACGCAGTATTTT.

This chain joins TRBV5-6 and TRBJ2-2, with 7 bases matching TRBD2. Trimming cost V 0 bases and J 1 base; bases outside gene matches: 6. Germline assignment: CDR1 SGHDT and CDR2 YYEEEE. The CDR3 spans 17 residues. DNA for the CDR3: TGTGCCAGCAGCTTGGGACTAGCTTCTAAGAACACCGGGGAGCTGTTTTTT. It codes for CASSLGLASKNTGELFF.

J is TRBJ2-5 and V is TRBV29-1; no definite D call. This CDR3 comprises 13 residues. Germline CDR1 and CDR2: SQVTM and ANQGSEA. The V gene lost 1 base and the J gene lost 1 base, with 7 bases spanning the gap. The CDR3 loop reads CSVEGQIQETQYF. CDR3 coding DNA: TGCAGCGTTGAAGGGCAGATCCAAGAGACCCAGTACTTC.

V usage is TRBV6-2 or TRBV6-3 and J usage is TRBJ2-2, with TRBD2 identical over 13 bases. Per germline, CDR1 MNHEY and CDR2 SVGEGT. V lost 2 bases to trimming and J lost 11 bases; unmatched junction nucleotides: 2. The CDR3 totals 14 residues. CDR3 bases: TGTGCCAGCAGTTACGGACTAGCGGGAGTTGAGCTGTTTTTT. Residues: CASSYGLAGVELFF.

This clonotype showed up just a few times. The chain combines TRBV7-6 with TRBJ1-1; the D is unclear. The germline CDR1 and CDR2 sequences are SGHVS and FNYEAQ. V lost 2 bases and J 1 base, leaving 11 bases between the germline ends. This CDR3 region has 15 residues. CDR3 region: CASSLYASPNTEAFF. In DNA form, the CDR3 reads TGTGCCAGCAGCTTATATGCCAGTCCGAACACTGAAGCTTTCTTT.

This clonotype appeared many times. V usage is TRBV12-3 or TRBV12-4 and J usage is TRBJ2-1; either TRBD1 or TRBD2 may supply D (5 bases each). V lost 4 bases and J 0 bases, leaving 13 bases between the germline ends. There are 16 residues in the CDR3. CDR3 protein: CASSSTGRRSYNEQFF. DNA of the CDR3: TGTGCCAGCAGTTCCACGGGGCGCCGCTCCTACAATGAGCAGTTCTTC.

J is TRBJ1-2 and V is TRBV29-1, with 9 bases matching TRBD1. The CDR3 has 14 residues. After removal of 0 bases from V and 4 bases from J, the junction contained 3 bases not matched to a gene. Per germline, CDR1 SQVTM and CDR2 ANQGSEA. The CDR3 DNA sequence: TGCAGCGTTGAAGAGACAGGGGGACCCTATGGCTACACCTTC. Translation gives CSVEETGGPYGYTF.

This chain connects TRBV9 to TRBJ2-2; D is undetermined. CDR1 is SGDLS, CDR2 YYNGEE, per germline. The V end was cut by 0 bases, the J end by 8 bases, with 17 bases between. CDR3 size: 16 residues. CDR3 sequence: CASSVDGSAYPGELFF. CDR3 bases: TGTGCCAGCAGCGTAGATGGGTCTGCCTACCCGGGGGAGCTGTTTTTT. The whole variable domain, remainder taken from reference TRBV9 and TRBJ2-2, is DSGVTQTPKHLITATGQRVTLRCSPRSGDLSVYWYQQSLDQGLQFLIQYYNGEERAKGNILERFSAQQFPDLHSELNLSSLELGDSALYFCASSVDGSAYPGELFFGEGSRLTVL.

There are many counts of this clonotype. The CDR3 DNA sequence: TGTGCCAGCAGCCCTCGGGATTTGAACACTGAAGCTTTCTTT. Translated, it gives CASSPRDLNTEAFF. The J gene is TRBJ1-1, the V gene TRBV3-1; no reliable D call. The CDR3 sequence is 14 residues long. The germline V gene has CDR1 LGHDT and CDR2 YNNKEL (reference sequence). V lost 4 bases and J 0 bases, leaving 9 bases between the germline ends.

Many counts were recorded for this clonotype. This chain joins TRBV12-3 or TRBV12-4 and TRBJ1-2; the D is unclear. V gave up 3 bases and J gave up 3 bases, with 5 bases separating them. There are 12 residues in the CDR3. Here the CDR3 DNA reads TGTGCCAGCAGTTTGAGGGACTATGGCTACACCTTC. Translating gives CASSLRDYGYTF.

The chain couples TRBV2 to TRBJ2-1, with 8 bases lining up with TRBD1. Germline trimming cut 6 bases from V and 4 bases from J; bases unmatched to any gene: 2. The CDR3 consists of 13 residues. Germline CDR1 SNHLY, CDR2 FYNNEI. The CDR3 loop reads CASRDRVYNEQFF. In DNA, the CDR3 is TGTGCCAGCAGGGACAGGGTTTACAATGAGCAGTTCTTC.

This clonotype was found a few times. The chain employs TRBV3-1 and TRBJ2-1; D is ambiguous. Germline lookup yields CDR1 LGHDT and CDR2 YNNKEL (reference sequence). CDR3 length equals 12 residues. V dropped 1 base and J dropped 7 bases, with 5 bases sitting between them. The CDR3 region is CASSQVDNEQFF. The DNA of the CDR3 is TGTGCCAGCAGCCAAGTGGATAATGAGCAGTTCTTC.

This clonotype has just a few counts. This chain links TRBV6-5 with TRBJ1-1; TRBD1 matches at 8 bases. V lost 4 bases, J lost 5 bases, and 9 bases stayed unmatched. Germline V gene sequence: CDR1 MNHEY, CDR2 SVGAGI. The CDR3 is 15 residues long. The CDR3 spells CASSSKGQGYTEAFF. CDR3 nucleotides: TGTGCCAGCAGTTCCAAAGGACAGGGCTATACTGAAGCTTTCTTT.

This clonotype has more than one count but fewer than ten. The chain links TRBV20-1 to TRBJ1-1, with a tentative D call TRBD1 (5 bases). The CDR3 contains 12 residues. V lost 8 bases to trimming and J lost 4 bases, with 14 bases between them. CDR1 and CDR2 from the germline V gene are DFQATT and SNEGSKA (reference sequence). The CDR3 region has the DNA TGCAGTATCTCCCACCAGGGCACTGAAGCTTTCTTT. This translates into CSISHQGTEAFF.

V is TRBV18 and J is TRBJ1-3; the match to TRBD1 covers 7 bases. V was clipped by 3 bases and J by 3 bases; unmatched bases: 5. In germline, CDR1 is KGHSH, CDR2 LQKENI. The CDR3 extends over 15 amino acids. The CDR3 protein is CASSPRQGLGNTIYF. Here the CDR3 DNA reads TGTGCCAGCTCACCTCGACAGGGACTTGGAAACACCATATATTTT.